This TCR beta chain was identified during a study of identical twins. The CDR3 totals 14 residues. V lost 7 bases and J lost 4, with 14 bases in between. CDR1 is MNHEY, CDR2 SVGEGT, per germline. This clonotype was counted many times. In TCRdb, the 5' RACE reads were re-called with MiXCR into one record per CDR3 protein. The repertoire holds 310,000 or so distinct CDR3 sequences, with roughly 10% as singletons. This same sample was also taken into another study, of yellow fever vaccine responses in identical twins.

The sequenced sample was CD8+ T cells sorted from blood. This TCR was recovered from a woman between 18 and 29 years old in good health. This rearrangement joins TRBV6-2 or TRBV6-3 to TRBJ2-1; D is perhaps TRBD1 or TRBD2 (6 bases each). CDR3 in DNA: TGTGCCAGCACTACGGGGGCTTCATACAATGAGCAGTTCTTC. It translates to CASTTGASYNEQFF.